This TCR beta chain was obtained from a study of cytomegalovirus exposure and HLA in healthy donors. Study observations and caveats: Some TCR beta chains (around 180 of them) were listed as cytomegalovirus-associated. In an earlier analysis, about 87% or about 30%: the productive usage of most TCR beta V segments. Accounts indicate the classifier identified cytomegalovirus status with strong specificity and sensitivity.

V lost 0 bases to trimming and J lost 4 bases; unmatched junction nucleotides: 5. The CDR3 runs 15 residues. Germline V gene sequence: CDR1 LNHNV, CDR2 YYDKDF (reference sequence). With regard to this clone: Its antigen is not identified.

A multiplex PCR was run with 60 Vbeta primers and 13 Jbeta primers. TCRdb keeps only in-frame clones here, not all; method: immunoSEQ multiplex PCR. The sample carries 84,000 or so clones, roughly 84% recorded once. This receptor was obtained from a man aged 25 to 45 in good health and CMV-seronegative. This sequence joins TRBV15 and TRBJ1-2; 7 bases map to TRBD1. Sequencing was carried out using PBMCs. The CDR3 region is CATSRDLGQSYGYTF. CDR3 DNA sequence: TGTGCCACCAGCAGAGATCTGGGACAGTCCTATGGCTACACCTTC.